The T cell receptor (beta chain) under discussion was sequenced for a study of shared clonotypes between healthy human individuals. Study-level points and caveats: Clonotype sharing across donors was expected to vary with sequencing depth. The four-donor shared clonotypes exceeded non-shared clonotypes in generation probability, with non-shared ones scoring lower.

It was around 180 ng DNA, 28,000 or so T cell genomes, that sorted-subset replicate PCRs used. Assay used: immunoSEQ multiplex PCR; TCRdb lists only in-frame clones, some missing. The sample lists hundreds of thousands of clones; around 72% were seen once. Concerning this clone itself: What it recognizes is unknown.

Naive CD4+ cells were CD45RA-selected; the remaining cells were memory. CDR3 length: 14 amino acids. The ends were cut back, 5 bases at V and 5 bases at J, with 15 bases in the middle. The germline V gene encodes CDR1 SGHAT and CDR2 FQNNGV. The sequence was obtained from a young woman in good health. Input material: memory CD4+ T cells sorted from blood. The subset: CD45RA-negative fraction. The V call is TRBV11-2, the J call TRBJ2-5; perhaps TRBD2 as D (6 bases). The CDR3 reads CASSTGTPGETQYF. For the CDR3, the DNA is TGTGCCAGCAGCACTGGGACTCCTGGGGAGACCCAGTACTTC.